This T cell receptor (beta chain) was obtained from a study of PD-L1 blockade in urothelial cancer. As for the study in general: Enrolled patients had been treated previously with 0 to 3 chemotherapy regimens. Blood samples had a median of approximately 150,000 T cells, 80,000 to 100,000 unique TCRs, and clonality roughly 0.074.

Libraries were prepared by immunoSEQ multiplex PCR; TCRdb keeps only in-frame clonotypes and omits some of them. The sample holds some 22,000 clones; 90% are singletons and the top ten take about 16%. Patients suffered from locally advanced or metastatic urothelial carcinoma. V was shortened by 6 bases and J by 0 bases, with 12 bases between the two germline ends. CDR3 length: 15 residues. Germline assignment: CDR1 MNHEY and CDR2 SVGAGI. The receptor was isolated from a woman between 55 and 75 years old with urothelial cancer. The chain is built from TRBV6-5 and TRBJ1-3, with D perhaps TRBD1 (6 bases). The sample in question was PBMCs, obtained around atezolizumab (anti-PD-L1) treatment. The CDR3 spells CASSPDSLSGNTIYF. The DNA for the CDR3 is TGTGCCAGCAGCCCGGACAGCCTCTCTGGAAACACCATATATTTT.